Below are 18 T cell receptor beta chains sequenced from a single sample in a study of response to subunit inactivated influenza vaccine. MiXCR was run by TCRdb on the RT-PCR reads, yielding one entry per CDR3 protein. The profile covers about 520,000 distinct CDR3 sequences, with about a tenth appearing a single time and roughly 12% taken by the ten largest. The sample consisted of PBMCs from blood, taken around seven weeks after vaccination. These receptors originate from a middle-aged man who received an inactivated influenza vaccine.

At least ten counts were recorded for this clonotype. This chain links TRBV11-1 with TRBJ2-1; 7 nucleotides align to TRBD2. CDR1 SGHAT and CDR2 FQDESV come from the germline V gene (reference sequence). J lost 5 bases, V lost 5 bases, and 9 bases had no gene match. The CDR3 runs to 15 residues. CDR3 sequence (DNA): TGTGCCAGCAGCCTCCTGGCTAGCGGCCACAATGAGCAGTTCTTC. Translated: CASSLLASGHNEQFF.

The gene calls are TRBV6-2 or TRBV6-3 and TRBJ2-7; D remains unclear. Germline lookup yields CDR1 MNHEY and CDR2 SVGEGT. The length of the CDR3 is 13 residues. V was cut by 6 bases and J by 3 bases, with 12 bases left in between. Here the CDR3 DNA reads TGTGCCAGCAGCAACGTGGATAACTACGAGCAGTACTTC. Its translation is CASSNVDNYEQYF.

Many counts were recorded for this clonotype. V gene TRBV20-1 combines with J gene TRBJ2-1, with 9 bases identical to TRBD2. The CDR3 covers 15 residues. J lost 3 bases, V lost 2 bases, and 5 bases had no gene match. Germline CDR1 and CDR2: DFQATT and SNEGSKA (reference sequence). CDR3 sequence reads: CSARLLAGDYNEQFF. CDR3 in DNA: TGCAGTGCTAGATTATTAGCGGGGGACTACAATGAGCAGTTCTTC.

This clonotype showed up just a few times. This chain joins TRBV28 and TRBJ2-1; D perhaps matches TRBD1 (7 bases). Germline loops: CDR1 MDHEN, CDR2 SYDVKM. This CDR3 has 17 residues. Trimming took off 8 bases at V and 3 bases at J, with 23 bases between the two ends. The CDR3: CASSLRGAPLYYNEQFF. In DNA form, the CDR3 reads TGTGCCAGCTCGCTCAGGGGGGCGCCCCTATACTACAATGAGCAGTTCTTC.

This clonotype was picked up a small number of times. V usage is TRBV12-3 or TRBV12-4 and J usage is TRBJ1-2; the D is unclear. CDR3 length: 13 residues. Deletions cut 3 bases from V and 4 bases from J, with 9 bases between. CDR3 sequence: CASSLWVSYGYTF. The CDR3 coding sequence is TGTGCCAGCAGTTTGTGGGTCAGCTATGGCTACACCTTC.

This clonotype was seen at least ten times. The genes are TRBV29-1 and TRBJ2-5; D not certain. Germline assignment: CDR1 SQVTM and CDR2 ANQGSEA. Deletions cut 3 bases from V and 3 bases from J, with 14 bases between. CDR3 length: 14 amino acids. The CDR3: CSVDLVPTEETQYF. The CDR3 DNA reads TGCAGCGTTGATCTTGTTCCCACGGAAGAGACCCAGTACTTC.

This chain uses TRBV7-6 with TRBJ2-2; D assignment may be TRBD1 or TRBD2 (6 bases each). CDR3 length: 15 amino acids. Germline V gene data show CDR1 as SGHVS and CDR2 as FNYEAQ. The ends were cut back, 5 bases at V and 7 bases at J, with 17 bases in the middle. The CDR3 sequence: CASSTQGGFDGELFF. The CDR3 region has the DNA TGTGCCAGCAGCACCCAAGGGGGGTTTGACGGGGAGCTGTTTTTT.

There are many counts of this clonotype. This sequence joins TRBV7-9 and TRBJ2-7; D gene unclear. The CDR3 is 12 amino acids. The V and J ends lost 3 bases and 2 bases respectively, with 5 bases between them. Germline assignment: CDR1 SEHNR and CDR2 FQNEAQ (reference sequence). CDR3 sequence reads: CASSLQTYEQYF. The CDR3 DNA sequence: TGTGCCAGCAGCTTGCAGACCTACGAGCAGTACTTC.

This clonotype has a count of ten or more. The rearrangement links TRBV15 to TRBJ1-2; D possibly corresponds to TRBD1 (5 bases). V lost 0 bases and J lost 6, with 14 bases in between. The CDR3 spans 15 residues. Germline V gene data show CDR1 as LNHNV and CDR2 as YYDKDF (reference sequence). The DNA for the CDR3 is TGTGCCACCAGCAGAGATGGACGCGGAGGGGATGGCTACACCTTC. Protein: CATSRDGRGGDGYTF.

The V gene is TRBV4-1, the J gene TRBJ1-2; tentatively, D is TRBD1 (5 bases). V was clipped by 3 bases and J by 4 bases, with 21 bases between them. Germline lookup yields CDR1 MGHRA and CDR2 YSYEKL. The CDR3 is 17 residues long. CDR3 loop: CASSQVFRDQAGYGYTF. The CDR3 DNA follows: TGCGCCAGCAGCCAGGTTTTTCGGGACCAGGCGGGCTATGGCTACACCTTC.

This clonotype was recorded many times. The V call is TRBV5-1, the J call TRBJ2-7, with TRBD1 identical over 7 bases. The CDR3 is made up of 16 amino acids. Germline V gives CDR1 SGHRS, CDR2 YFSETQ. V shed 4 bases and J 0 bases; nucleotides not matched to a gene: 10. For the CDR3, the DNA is TGCGCCAGCAGCCTATCGACAGGGCCTAACTCCTACGAGCAGTACTTC. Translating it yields CASSLSTGPNSYEQYF. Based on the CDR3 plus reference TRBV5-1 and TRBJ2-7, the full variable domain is KAGVTQTPRYLIKTRGQQVTLSCSPISGHRSVSWYQQTPGQGLQFLFEYFSETQRNKGNFPGRFSGRQFSNSRSEMNVSTLELGDSALYLCASSLSTGPNSYEQYFGPGTRLTVT.

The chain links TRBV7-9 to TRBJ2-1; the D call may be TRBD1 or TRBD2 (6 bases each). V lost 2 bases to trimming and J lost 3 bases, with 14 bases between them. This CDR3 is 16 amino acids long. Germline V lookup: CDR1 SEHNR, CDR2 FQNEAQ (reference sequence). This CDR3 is CASSLRSGEVYNEQFF. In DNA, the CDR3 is TGTGCCAGCAGCTTAAGGTCAGGGGAGGTCTACAATGAGCAGTTCTTC.

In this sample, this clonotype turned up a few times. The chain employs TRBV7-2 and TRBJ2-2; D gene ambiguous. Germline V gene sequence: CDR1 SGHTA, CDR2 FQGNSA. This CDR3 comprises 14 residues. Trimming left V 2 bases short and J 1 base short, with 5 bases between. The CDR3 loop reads CASSLRGNTGELFF. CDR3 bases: TGTGCCAGCAGCTTACGAGGGAACACCGGGGAGCTGTTTTTT.

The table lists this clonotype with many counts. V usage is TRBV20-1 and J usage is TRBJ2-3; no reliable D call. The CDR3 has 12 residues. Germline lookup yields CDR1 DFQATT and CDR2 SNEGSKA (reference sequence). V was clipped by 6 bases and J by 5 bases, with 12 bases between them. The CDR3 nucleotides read TGCAGTGCGCAACTCTGGGGAGATACGCAGTATTTT. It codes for CSAQLWGDTQYF.

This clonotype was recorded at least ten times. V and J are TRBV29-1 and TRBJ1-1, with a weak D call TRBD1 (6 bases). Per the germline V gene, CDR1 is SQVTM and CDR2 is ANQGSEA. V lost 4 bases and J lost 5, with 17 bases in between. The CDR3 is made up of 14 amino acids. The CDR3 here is CSVGQVGAYTEAFF. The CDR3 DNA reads TGCAGCGTTGGACAGGTGGGGGCATATACTGAAGCTTTCTTT.

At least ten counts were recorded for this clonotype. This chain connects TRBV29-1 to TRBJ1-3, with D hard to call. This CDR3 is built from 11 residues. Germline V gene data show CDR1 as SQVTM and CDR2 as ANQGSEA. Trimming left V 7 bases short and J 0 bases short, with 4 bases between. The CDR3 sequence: CSGGSGNTIYF. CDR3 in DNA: TGCAGCGGGGGCTCTGGAAACACCATATATTTT.

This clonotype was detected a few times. DNA of the CDR3: TGTGCCAGCAGCGTAGGAGGGATTGGGTATGGCTACACCTTC. Encoded protein: CASSVGGIGYGYTF. The chain uses TRBV9 and TRBJ1-2; D not certain. There are 14 residues in the CDR3. The V gene's germline CDR1 is SGDLS and CDR2 YYNGEE. The V end lost 0 bases, the J end lost 5 bases, and 11 bases lay between the germline ends.

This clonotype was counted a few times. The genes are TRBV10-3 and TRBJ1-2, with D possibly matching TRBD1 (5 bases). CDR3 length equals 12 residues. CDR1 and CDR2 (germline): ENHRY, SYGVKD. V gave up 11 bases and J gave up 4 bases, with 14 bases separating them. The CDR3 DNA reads TGTGCCTCTTGGGAGGGGACCTATGGCTACACCTTC. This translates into CASWEGTYGYTF.